Shown below are 27 T cell receptor beta chains from a single sample sequenced in a study of blood T cell repertoires in COVID-19. The protocol was immunoSEQ multiplex PCR, while the TCRdb copy is restricted to in-frame clones and leaves out a portion. The sample lists over 300,000 clones; more than 70% were seen once. Source material: peripheral blood. Source of these receptors: a man aged 18 to 29 who had recovered from COVID-19.

The chain has TRBV10-3 and TRBJ1-5; tentatively, D is TRBD1 (5 bases). Deletions cut 8 bases from V and 0 bases from J, with 8 bases between. This CDR3 is 13 amino acids long. Germline lookup yields CDR1 ENHRY and CDR2 SYGVKD. The CDR3 loop is CAIGDSSNQPQHF. The DNA for the CDR3 is TGTGCCATCGGCGACAGTAGCAATCAGCCCCAGCATTTT.

Points on this clone: The same CDR3 is also encoded by other DNA sequences in this sample. In nucleotides, the CDR3 is TGTGCCAGCAGTTACCCCGACCGGGGGAACACTGAAGCTTTCTTT. It codes for CASSYPDRGNTEAFF. V and J are TRBV6-6 and TRBJ1-1; D is ambiguous. CDR1 is MNHNY and CDR2 is SVGAGI in the germline V gene (reference sequence). This CDR3 has 15 residues. V lost 2 bases to trimming and J lost 1 base, with 11 bases between them.

The rearrangement uses TRBV19 and TRBJ2-1; 10 bases line up with TRBD2. Germline lookup yields CDR1 LNHDA and CDR2 SQIVND (reference sequence). V lost 2 bases and J lost 0; bases outside the gene matches: 13. This CDR3 comprises 20 residues. In DNA, the CDR3 is TGTGCCAGTAGTATAATAGGAACTAGCGGGGAGGGGATCTCCTACAATGAGCAGTTCTTC. This codes for CASSIIGTSGEGISYNEQFF.

The chain uses TRBV2 and TRBJ2-1, with 7 bases identical to TRBD1. This CDR3 region has 15 residues. V shed 6 bases and J 4 bases; nucleotides not matched to a gene: 9. Germline assignment: CDR1 SNHLY and CDR2 FYNNEI. CDR3 sequence (DNA): TGTGCCAGCAGCGGTACCGGGACAGTATACAATGAGCAGTTCTTC. Translation: CASSGTGTVYNEQFF.

This clone was seen a few times. One end of the junction varies from germline; a read error may be responsible. The chain uses TRBV7-7 and TRBJ2-7; 9 nucleotides agree with TRBD1. The CDR3 spans 15 residues. In germline, CDR1 is SSHAT, CDR2 FNYEAQ (reference sequence). The CDR3 DNA follows: TGTGCTAGCAGCTTAGGGACAGGGAGATGGGACGAGCAGTACTTC. Its protein is CASSLGTGRWDEQYF.

V usage is TRBV7-9 and J usage is TRBJ2-1, with D perhaps TRBD2 (5 bases). Germline values: CDR1 SEHNR, CDR2 FQNEAQ (reference sequence). There are 13 residues in the CDR3. V lost 5 bases to trimming and J lost 9 bases, with 14 bases between them. The CDR3 loop reads CASSAPGFGEQFF. Here the CDR3 DNA reads TGTGCCAGCAGCGCCCCGGGGTTCGGTGAGCAGTTCTTC.

This chain uses TRBV19 with TRBJ1-5; D gene ambiguous. The CDR3 contains 15 residues. V gave up 8 bases and J gave up 0 bases, with 14 bases separating them. Germline V gene lookup returns CDR1 LNHDA and CDR2 SQIVND (reference sequence). The CDR3 is CASVGPGSSNQPQHF. In DNA, the CDR3 is TGTGCCAGTGTAGGGCCGGGGAGTAGCAATCAGCCCCAGCATTTT.

This chain connects TRBV18 to TRBJ2-3; 10 bases are a match to TRBD2. CDR3 length: 17 residues. Per the germline V gene, CDR1 is KGHSH and CDR2 is LQKENI. Trimming removed 1 base from V and 3 bases from J; junction bases left unmatched: 7. CDR3 coding DNA: TGTGCCAGCTCACCACGGGCTAGCGGGAGTAGGACAGATACGCAGTATTTT. This gives the protein CASSPRASGSRTDTQYF.

The V gene is TRBV2, the J gene TRBJ1-4; 11 nucleotides line up with TRBD1. Germline lookup yields CDR1 SNHLY and CDR2 FYNNEI. CDR3 length: 14 amino acids. V was pared by 5 bases and J by 7 bases, with 3 bases of the junction left unmatched. The CDR3 spells CASSRDRGSEKLFF. In nucleotides, the CDR3 is TGTGCCAGCAGTAGGGACAGGGGGAGTGAAAAACTGTTTTTT.

This chain joins TRBV4-1 and TRBJ1-2; D gene ambiguous. Germline assignment: CDR1 MGHRA and CDR2 YSYEKL. The CDR3 totals 14 residues. V was cut by 0 bases and J by 3 bases, with 8 bases left in between. CDR3 loop: CASSQDLFDYGYTF. The CDR3 DNA follows: TGCGCCAGCAGCCAAGATCTCTTCGACTATGGCTACACCTTC.

The gene calls are TRBV27 and TRBJ1-1; D might be TRBD1 (5 bases). This CDR3 has 13 residues. The ends were cut back, 2 bases at V and 6 bases at J, with 10 bases in the middle. CDR1 is MNHEY and CDR2 is SMNVEV in the germline V gene (reference sequence). The CDR3 spells CASSLRWGAEAFF. In DNA, the CDR3 is TGTGCCAGCAGTTTAAGGTGGGGGGCTGAAGCTTTCTTT.

Concerning this clone itself: This sample includes further DNA sequences coding for the same CDR3. CDR3 DNA: TGTGCCAGCAGCCGAACTAGCGGTGCGAACACCGGGGAGCTGTTTTTT. Translation: CASSRTSGANTGELFF. The chain combines TRBV3-1 (or the pseudogene TRBV3-2) with TRBJ2-2, with 8 nucleotides matching TRBD2. J was trimmed by 0 bases and V by 4 bases; bases with no gene match: 4. Germline assignment: CDR1 LGHDT and CDR2 YNNKEL (reference sequence). The CDR3 is 16 amino acids.

This rearrangement joins TRBV30 to TRBJ1-5, with 9 positions matching TRBD1. Germline V gives CDR1 GTSNPN, CDR2 SVGIG (reference sequence). This CDR3 region has 11 residues. The ends lost 5 bases at V and 9 bases at J; junction bases unmatched: 2. CDR3 in amino acids: CAWGTGPPQHF. CDR3 in DNA: TGTGCCTGGGGGACAGGGCCGCCCCAGCATTTT.

This clone occurred once. This sequence joins TRBV10-3 and TRBJ2-1; perhaps TRBD2 as D (5 bases). Trimming took off 0 bases at V and 8 bases at J, with 20 bases between the two ends. Germline values: CDR1 ENHRY, CDR2 SYGVKD. The CDR3 totals 17 residues. The CDR3 loop is CAISESNITGNRDEQFF. The CDR3 DNA reads as TGTGCCATCAGTGAGTCGAACATAACGGGGAATAGGGATGAGCAGTTCTTC.

A word on this clone: One end of the junction is discordant with germline, which a read error may explain. The V and J genes are TRBV7-7 and TRBJ2-1, with D perhaps TRBD1 (6 bases). Germline lookup yields CDR1 SSHAT and CDR2 FNYEAQ (reference sequence). This CDR3 is built from 17 residues. The CDR3 is CASSRWGTRQLLDEQFF. Here the CDR3 DNA reads TGTGCTAGCAGCCGTTGGGGGACAAGGCAACTTCTGGATGAGCAGTTCTTC.

This chain connects TRBV5-6 to TRBJ2-1; the match to TRBD2 covers 11 bases. The germline gives CDR1 SGHDT, CDR2 YYEEEE. J gave up 8 bases and V 9 bases, and 10 bases lay outside the gene matches. The CDR3 consists of 14 residues. The CDR3 is CAIGTSGVGYEQFF. The DNA of the CDR3 is TGTGCCATCGGGACTAGCGGTGTTGGGTATGAGCAGTTCTTC.

The genes are TRBV15 and TRBJ1-5; 9 bases map to TRBD1. Per the germline V gene, CDR1 is LNHNV and CDR2 is YYDKDF (reference sequence). The junction had 12 bases not matched to a gene; V was cut back by 0 bases and J by 6 bases. The CDR3 loop spans 18 amino acids. CDR3 protein: CATSRDPAGQGLGQPQHF. In DNA form, the CDR3 reads TGTGCCACCAGCAGAGATCCCGCGGGACAGGGACTCGGTCAGCCCCAGCATTTT.

The CDR3 protein is CASSPRLQGKQTQYF. DNA of the CDR3: TGTGCCAGCTCACCGCGCCTACAGGGGAAACAGACCCAGTACTTC. This rearrangement joins TRBV18 to TRBJ2-5, with 7 positions matching TRBD1. The CDR3 sequence is 15 residues long. The junction had 10 bases not matched to a gene; V was cut back by 3 bases and J by 6 bases. Germline loops: CDR1 KGHSH, CDR2 LQKENI.

The chain employs TRBV7-8 and TRBJ2-2; D might be TRBD2 (6 bases). There are 17 residues in the CDR3. Germline CDR1 is SGHVS and CDR2 is FQNEAQ. Trimming shortened V by 5 bases and J by 0 bases, and 16 bases separated the two germline ends. The CDR3 DNA sequence: TGTGCCAGCAGCCTTTCCCCGGGGGTCGCGAACACCGGGGAGCTGTTTTTT. As protein: CASSLSPGVANTGELFF. The full variable domain, completed using reference TRBV7-8 and TRBJ2-2, is GAGVSQSPRYKVAKRGQDVALRCDPISGHVSLFWYQQALGQGPEFLTYFQNEAQLDKSGLPSDRFFAERPEGSVSTLKIQRTQQEDSAVYLCASSLSPGVANTGELFFGEGSRLTVL.

V is TRBV25-1 and J is TRBJ1-1; the D gene is possibly TRBD1 (6 bases). Germline-derived CDR1 and CDR2 are MGHDK and SYGVNS. V dropped 5 bases and J dropped 1 base, with 23 bases sitting between them. CDR3 size: 18 residues. In DNA form, the CDR3 reads TGTGCCAGCAGTTCAAAGGTGGGGGGGCAAAGCGGGAACACTGAAGCTTTCTTT. Translation gives CASSSKVGGQSGNTEAFF.

The J gene is TRBJ2-5, the V gene TRBV11-2, with 7 bases matching TRBD1. This CDR3 contains 14 residues. Germline loops: CDR1 SGHAT, CDR2 FQNNGV. J lost 7 bases, V lost 7 bases, and 12 bases had no gene match. CDR3 protein: CASNIRQGEGTQYF. CDR3 in DNA: TGTGCCAGCAACATAAGACAGGGAGAGGGGACCCAGTACTTC.

The chain combines TRBV6-2 or TRBV6-3 with TRBJ1-1; the D gene is possibly TRBD1 (6 bases). V gave up 1 base and J gave up 8 bases, with 8 bases separating them. The CDR3 has 12 amino acids. Germline V CDR1 and CDR2: MNHEY, SVGEGT. CDR3 amino acids: CASSYLGQEAFF. Written as DNA, the CDR3 is TGTGCCAGCAGTTACTTAGGACAGGAAGCTTTCTTT.

This clone was counted between two and nine times. This same CDR3 is encoded by further DNA sequences in the sample. This rearrangement joins TRBV7-6 to TRBJ1-1, with D uncertain. CDR1 and CDR2 (germline): SGHVS, FNYEAQ. Trimming removed 2 bases at V and 4 bases at J, with 8 bases between. This CDR3 contains 13 residues. CDR3 protein: CASSLSGSTEAFF. The CDR3 DNA follows: TGTGCCAGCAGCTTATCCGGGAGCACTGAAGCTTTCTTT.

This rearrangement joins TRBV7-2 to TRBJ2-7; D possibly corresponds to TRBD1 (5 bases). Per germline, CDR1 SGHTA and CDR2 FQGNSA. This CDR3 has 13 amino acids. Trimming shortened V by 0 bases and J by 7 bases, and 10 bases separated the two germline ends. This CDR3 reads CASSLALRVEQYF. In DNA form, the CDR3 reads TGTGCCAGCAGCTTAGCGCTCAGGGTGGAGCAGTACTTC.

This clone was found once. The chain couples TRBV5-1 to TRBJ1-1; possible D gene TRBD1, 6 bases. The CDR3 has 16 amino acids. Germline lookup yields CDR1 SGHRS and CDR2 YFSETQ. Trimming took 6 bases from V and 4 from J, leaving 22 bases between them. In DNA form, the CDR3 reads TGCGCCAGCAAAGCTTGGGTGACAGGCGGGAGCACTGAAGCTTTCTTT. Amino acids: CASKAWVTGGSTEAFF.

The chain uses TRBV29-1 and TRBJ2-1; D gene unclear. This CDR3 comprises 11 residues. V was trimmed by 5 bases and J by 4 bases, leaving 6 bases between them. Germline CDR1 reads SQVTM; CDR2 reads ANQGSEA. The CDR3 sequence is CSVIGYNEQFF. The CDR3 bases are TGCAGCGTTATCGGGTACAATGAGCAGTTCTTC.

The chain is built from TRBV29-1 and TRBJ2-7, with D possibly being TRBD1 (5 bases). The CDR3 has 13 residues. Germline-derived CDR1 and CDR2 are SQVTM and ANQGSEA. Between the trimmed V and J ends, which lost 0 bases and 10 bases, there was a span of 16 bases. This CDR3 reads CSVEDAIQGPQYF. The DNA for the CDR3 is TGCAGCGTTGAAGATGCAATCCAGGGCCCACAGTACTTC.